This record concerns one T cell receptor beta chain sequence. This entry belongs to a study of T-cell reconstitution after alpha-beta-depleted transplantation in children. CDR1 and CDR2 (germline): DFQATT, SNEGSKA (reference sequence). V was shortened by 6 bases and J by 2 bases, with 14 bases between the two germline ends. This CDR3 has 13 residues. Unique molecular identifiers featured in how the TCRbeta library was prepared. TCRdb itself ran the PCR reads through MiXCR, one entry per CDR3 protein. Among about a million distinct CDR3 sequences listed, 25% to 30% were seen once. This receptor was obtained from a boy under two years old who had a stem cell transplant for SCID, so the T cells may come from the graft donor. This material consisted of PBMCs, mostly from graft donor cells, taken 360 days after TCRalphabeta/CD19-depleted stem cell transplant. The chain recombines TRBV20-1 with TRBJ2-7; D is perhaps TRBD2 (6 bases). The CDR3, as DNA: TGCAGTGCCAGGGAGTGGGGGGCCTACGAGCAGTACTTC. This gives the protein CSAREWGAYEQYF.